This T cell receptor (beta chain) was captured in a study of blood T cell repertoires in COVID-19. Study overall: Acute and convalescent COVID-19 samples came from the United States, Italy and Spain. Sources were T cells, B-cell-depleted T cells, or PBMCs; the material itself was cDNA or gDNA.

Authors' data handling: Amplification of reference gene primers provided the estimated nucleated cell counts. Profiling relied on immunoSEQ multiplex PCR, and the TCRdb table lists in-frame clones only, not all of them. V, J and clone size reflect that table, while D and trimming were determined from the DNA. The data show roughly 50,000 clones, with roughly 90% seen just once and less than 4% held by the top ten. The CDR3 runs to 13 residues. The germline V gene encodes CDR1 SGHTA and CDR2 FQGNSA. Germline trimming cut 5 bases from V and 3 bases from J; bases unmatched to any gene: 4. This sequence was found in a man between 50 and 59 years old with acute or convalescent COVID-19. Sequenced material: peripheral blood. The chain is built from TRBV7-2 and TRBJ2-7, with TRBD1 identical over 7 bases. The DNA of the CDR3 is TGTGCCAGCAGCGTCCGGGACAGCTACGAGCAGTACTTC. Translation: CASSVRDSYEQYF.